Presented here are 25 T cell receptor beta chains from one specimen sequenced in a study of control samples from healthy donors and cancer patients. Some clones are missing from TCRdb's copy, which holds only in-frame ones; the method was immunoSEQ multiplex PCR. Of 150,000 or so clones in the sample, 88% were seen once. Source material: blood. All receptors come from a woman younger than 45 in good health.

This chain links TRBV29-1 with TRBJ1-1, with D maybe TRBD1 (5 bases). V was shortened by 3 bases and J by 4 bases, with 12 bases between the two germline ends. Germline CDR1 SQVTM, CDR2 ANQGSEA. The CDR3 length is 13 residues. CDR3 region: CSVDQGVGTEAFF. The DNA for the CDR3 is TGCAGCGTTGACCAGGGAGTCGGCACTGAAGCTTTCTTT.

This clone was recorded once. This chain connects TRBV4-1 to TRBJ2-1; D is ambiguous. V was trimmed by 0 bases and J by 8 bases, leaving 11 bases between them. This CDR3 contains 14 residues. CDR1 is MGHRA and CDR2 is YSYEKL in the germline V gene. CDR3 amino acids: CASSQEVSIDEQFF. In nucleotides, the CDR3 is TGCGCCAGCAGCCAAGAGGTCTCTATAGATGAGCAGTTCTTC.

This clone was counted between two and nine times. This chain joins TRBV27 and TRBJ2-5, with no clear D. The V gene's germline CDR1 is MNHEY and CDR2 SMNVEV (reference sequence). The V end lost 6 bases, the J end lost 2 bases, and 10 bases lay between the germline ends. This CDR3 is built from 13 residues. DNA of the CDR3: TGTGCCAGCAGCTCTCGCCGACAAGAGACCCAGTACTTC. Residues: CASSSRRQETQYF.

The J gene is TRBJ2-4, the V gene TRBV5-1; D remains ambiguous. The CDR3 covers 15 residues. Between the trimmed V and J ends, which lost 3 bases and 0 bases, there was a span of 10 bases. Germline values: CDR1 SGHRS, CDR2 YFSETQ. The CDR3 spells CASSSSWLAKNIQYF. CDR3 nucleotide sequence: TGCGCCAGCAGCTCCTCGTGGCTAGCCAAAAACATTCAGTACTTC.

The chain uses TRBV6-5 and TRBJ2-7; D may be TRBD1 (5 bases). Trimming stripped 8 bases from V and 0 bases from J, with 8 bases between. This CDR3 contains 12 residues. Germline CDR1 is MNHEY and CDR2 is SVGAGI. This CDR3 reads CASQGDSYEQYF. The CDR3 coding sequence is TGTGCCAGCCAAGGGGACTCCTACGAGCAGTACTTC.

The J gene is TRBJ1-4, the V gene TRBV10-3; possibly TRBD1 for D (5 bases). CDR3 length equals 12 residues. Looked up from germline, CDR1 is ENHRY and CDR2 is SYGVKD. Trimming stripped 10 bases from V and 8 bases from J, with 14 bases between. The CDR3 sequence is CATLGAGEKLFF. The CDR3 region has the DNA TGTGCCACCCTAGGAGCAGGGGAAAAACTGTTTTTT.

The chain is built from TRBV2 and TRBJ1-4; a possible D gene is TRBD1 (5 bases). Looked up from germline, CDR1 is SNHLY and CDR2 is FYNNEI. The CDR3 is 15 amino acids. The ends were cut back, 6 bases at V and 6 bases at J, with 17 bases in the middle. In DNA, the CDR3 is TGTGCCAGCAGCTCCTCGGGGCCCAATTATGAAAAACTGTTTTTT. Translation: CASSSSGPNYEKLFF. Variable domain in full (rest from reference TRBV2 and TRBJ1-4): EPEVTQTPSHQVTQMGQEVILRCVPISNHLYFYWYRQILGQKVEFLVSFYNNEISEKSEIFDDQFSVERPDGSNFTLKIRSTKLEDSAMYFCASSSSGPNYEKLFFGSGTQLSVL.

This clone was seen just once. This chain connects TRBV30 to TRBJ1-5; TRBD1 is a possible D gene (5 bases). CDR3 length equals 12 residues. Trimming left V 2 bases short and J 7 bases short, with 9 bases between. CDR1 is GTSNPN, CDR2 SVGIG, per germline (reference sequence). CDR3 sequence: CAWSPRDQPQHF. As DNA, the CDR3 is TGTGCCTGGAGTCCAAGGGACCAGCCCCAGCATTTT.

The chain couples TRBV5-1 to TRBJ1-3; 8 positions agree with TRBD1. The germline gives CDR1 SGHRS, CDR2 YFSETQ. This CDR3 contains 17 residues. The J segment lost 1 base and the V segment lost 4 bases, leaving 10 bases of the junction unmatched. CDR3 loop: CASSVQGALGSGNTIYF. The CDR3 DNA follows: TGCGCCAGCAGCGTGCAGGGGGCGCTGGGATCTGGAAACACCATATATTTT.

The chain joins TRBV7-9 to TRBJ1-1, with D hard to call. The germline V gene has CDR1 SEHNR and CDR2 FQNEAQ (reference sequence). The CDR3 has 12 amino acids. Trimming left V 3 bases short and J 6 bases short, with 8 bases between. Written as DNA, the CDR3 is TGTGCCAGCAGCTTGGATAGGTCTGAAGCTTTCTTT. Translated: CASSLDRSEAFF.

This clone was detected once. The chain joins TRBV3-1 (or the pseudogene TRBV3-2) to TRBJ2-3, with 13 bases identical to TRBD2. V shed 0 bases and J 8 bases; nucleotides not matched to a gene: 8. Germline V CDR1 and CDR2: LGHDT, YNNKEL (reference sequence). The CDR3 contains 17 residues. Written as DNA, the CDR3 is TGTGCCAGCAGCCAAGATCCGACTAGCGGGGGGACTGGTACGCAGTATTTT. It codes for CASSQDPTSGGTGTQYF.

V and J are TRBV6-5 and TRBJ1-3; possibly TRBD1 for D (6 bases). CDR1 MNHEY and CDR2 SVGAGI come from the germline V gene. Trimming pared 8 bases from V and 0 bases from J, leaving 11 bases between. CDR3 length: 14 amino acids. The CDR3 here is CASVDSNSGNTIYF. The CDR3 DNA is TGTGCCAGCGTGGACAGCAACTCTGGAAACACCATATATTTT.

The V and J genes are TRBV27 and TRBJ2-7; D perhaps matches TRBD1 (6 bases). Germline V gene lookup returns CDR1 MNHEY and CDR2 SMNVEV (reference sequence). V was pared by 2 bases and J by 5 bases, with 13 bases between. CDR3 size: 14 residues. CDR3 sequence (DNA): TGTGCCAGCAGTTTAAGGCAGGGGCCTCACGAGCAGTACTTC. Its protein product is CASSLRQGPHEQYF.

This rearrangement joins TRBV6-1 to TRBJ1-4, with D possibly matching TRBD1 (6 bases). The CDR3 runs to 15 residues. CDR1 is MNHNS, CDR2 SASEGT, per germline. V was trimmed by 3 bases and J by 7 bases, leaving 15 bases between them. The CDR3 loop is CASSDNRAPSEKLFF. The CDR3 DNA is TGTGCCAGCAGTGATAACAGGGCCCCGAGTGAAAAACTGTTTTTT.

This clone was counted a single time. The chain couples TRBV6-6 to TRBJ1-6; D not certain. Trimming removed 6 bases at V and 10 bases at J, with 16 bases between. Germline lookup yields CDR1 MNHNY and CDR2 SVGAGI (reference sequence). This CDR3 has 14 amino acids. Here the CDR3 DNA reads TGTGCCAGCAGCCTGGGTTCAGATCGATCACCCCTCCACTTT. It codes for CASSLGSDRSPLHF.

This sequence joins TRBV9 and TRBJ1-1; D not resolved. This CDR3 is built from 16 residues. V lost 0 bases and J 1 base, leaving 13 bases between the germline ends. Per the germline V gene, CDR1 is SGDLS and CDR2 is YYNGEE. CDR3: CASSVGSPTTNTEAFF. The CDR3 bases are TGTGCCAGCAGCGTAGGGTCCCCAACAACGAACACTGAAGCTTTCTTT.

The chain has TRBV29-1 and TRBJ2-1, with D possibly being TRBD1 or TRBD2 (5 bases each). The CDR3 consists of 13 residues. The V and J ends lost 6 bases and 4 bases respectively, with 13 bases between them. In germline, CDR1 is SQVTM, CDR2 ANQGSEA. CDR3 sequence (DNA): TGCAGCGTCCGGGGCGAGAGATACAATGAGCAGTTCTTC. Protein sequence: CSVRGERYNEQFF.

The chain couples TRBV14 to TRBJ1-2; 7 bases are a match to TRBD1. The trim removed 4 bases at V and 2 bases at J, leaving 4 bases unmatched. Germline lookup yields CDR1 SGHDN and CDR2 FVKESK. CDR3 size: 14 residues. The CDR3 sequence is CASSLPGQNYGYTF. CDR3 nucleotide sequence: TGTGCCAGCAGCCTCCCGGGACAGAACTATGGCTACACCTTC.

This chain uses TRBV6-6 with TRBJ2-2; the D gene is possibly TRBD1 (6 bases). The V end lost 10 bases, the J end lost 2 bases, and 11 bases lay between the germline ends. The CDR3 covers 13 residues. Germline CDR1 reads MNHNY; CDR2 reads SVGAGI (reference sequence). CDR3 region: CANQGKNTGELFF. The CDR3 nucleotides are TGTGCCAATCAGGGGAAAAACACCGGGGAGCTGTTTTTT.

This clone was seen more than once but under ten times. The V call is TRBV28, the J call TRBJ1-1; possible D gene TRBD1, 5 bases. V lost 5 bases and J 5 bases, leaving 18 bases between the germline ends. This CDR3 region has 15 residues. CDR1 is MDHEN and CDR2 is SYDVKM in the germline V gene. The CDR3 nucleotides read TGTGCCAGCAGTGCTCCCCGGGGCGTAATTACTGAAGCTTTCTTT. It is translated as CASSAPRGVITEAFF.

The J gene is TRBJ2-3, the V gene TRBV10-2, with 7 bases lining up with TRBD1. This CDR3 spans 15 amino acids. Germline assignment: CDR1 WSHSY and CDR2 SAAADI. The V and J ends lost 4 bases and 1 base, in that order; junction bases with no gene match: 5. As DNA, the CDR3 is TGCGCCAGCAGTGCCTTCGGACAGGGCACAGATACGCAGTATTTT. This encodes CASSAFGQGTDTQYF.

The V and J genes are TRBV7-6 and TRBJ1-1, with D perhaps TRBD1 (5 bases). The CDR3 has 17 amino acids. Trimming left V 1 base short and J 1 base short, with 16 bases between. Germline V gene data show CDR1 as SGHVS and CDR2 as FNYEAQ. As DNA, the CDR3 is TGTGCCAGCAGCTTAGGAATTACAGGCGGGTGGAACACTGAAGCTTTCTTT. This translates into CASSLGITGGWNTEAFF.

This chain links TRBV19 with TRBJ2-1, with 9 bases lining up with TRBD2. V trimming: 0 bases; J trimming: 6 bases; junction bases outside the gene matches: 3. The CDR3 covers 15 residues. Germline CDR1 and CDR2: LNHDA and SQIVND (reference sequence). The chain's CDR3 is CASSIEAGGPNEQFF. Written as DNA, the CDR3 is TGTGCCAGTAGTATAGAGGCGGGAGGGCCCAATGAGCAGTTCTTC.

V usage is TRBV4-1 and J usage is TRBJ2-7, with D tentatively TRBD1 or TRBD2 (6 bases each). Germline CDR1 is MGHRA and CDR2 is YSYEKL. V gave up 4 bases and J gave up 0 bases, with 13 bases separating them. The CDR3 length is 15 residues. The CDR3 loop reads CASSPRDTVSYEQYF. CDR3 in DNA: TGCGCCAGCAGCCCGCGGGACACCGTCTCCTACGAGCAGTACTTC.

This chain joins TRBV10-3 and TRBJ2-1; 10 nucleotides line up with TRBD1. The CDR3 contains 15 residues. V lost 2 bases, J lost 4 bases, and 2 bases stayed unmatched. The V gene's germline CDR1 is ENHRY and CDR2 SYGVKD. As DNA, the CDR3 is TGTGCCATCAGTGAGCCGGGACAGGGGTACAATGAGCAGTTCTTC. Protein sequence: CAISEPGQGYNEQFF.